The 11 T cell receptor beta chains presented below share a single source sample, sequenced in a study of T-cell reconstitution after alpha-beta-depleted transplantation in children. Unique molecular identifiers featured in how the TCRbeta library was prepared. TCRdb re-analysed the PCR reads in MiXCR, keeping a single row per CDR3 protein. The sample lists a few hundred thousand distinct CDR3 sequences; 13% were seen once. Material: PBMCs, mostly from graft donor cells, obtained 360 days after TCRalphabeta/CD19-depleted stem cell transplant. Every receptor here comes from a male patient aged 10-17 years who had a stem cell transplant for acute myeloid leukemia, so the T cells may come from the graft donor.

This clonotype was seen many times. V and J are TRBV29-1 and TRBJ2-7; 10 bases align to TRBD1. Germline-derived CDR1 and CDR2 are SQVTM and ANQGSEA. This CDR3 comprises 14 residues. J gave up 6 bases and V 5 bases, and 10 bases lay outside the gene matches. This chain's CDR3 is CSVTTGTGVGEQYF. CDR3 nucleotide sequence: TGCAGCGTTACTACCGGGACAGGGGTAGGCGAGCAGTACTTC.

This chain joins TRBV24-1 and TRBJ1-2, with D perhaps matching TRBD1 (5 bases). The CDR3 covers 14 residues. Germline CDR1 is KGHDR and CDR2 is SFDVKD. V shed 3 bases and J shed 4 bases, with 11 bases lying between them. Here the CDR3 reads CATSDPGTFYGYTF. CDR3 coding DNA: TGTGCCACCAGTGATCCTGGGACCTTCTATGGCTACACCTTC.

The V and J genes are TRBV7-2 and TRBJ1-6, with 9 bases identical to TRBD1. The CDR3 covers 15 residues. The ends lost 4 bases at V and 9 bases at J; junction bases unmatched: 7. Germline V gene lookup returns CDR1 SGHTA and CDR2 FQGNSA. Here the CDR3 reads CASSSTGTGLSPLHF. CDR3 DNA sequence: TGTGCCAGCAGCTCTACCGGGACAGGGCTTTCACCCCTCCACTTT.

This clonotype has a handful of counts. The chain uses TRBV3-1 and TRBJ2-7; TRBD1 might be the D (6 bases). CDR1 and CDR2 (germline): LGHDT, YNNKEL (reference sequence). The V gene lost 1 base and the J gene lost 3 bases, with 13 bases spanning the gap. The CDR3 extends over 15 amino acids. The chain's CDR3 is CASSQGNPGVYEQYF. CDR3 nucleotide sequence: TGTGCCAGCAGCCAAGGGAATCCAGGGGTCTACGAGCAGTACTTC.

This clonotype has a handful of counts. The chain carries TRBV7-2 and TRBJ2-2; unclear D gene. Germline CDR1 reads SGHTA; CDR2 reads FQGNSA. The germline V and J ends were trimmed by 1 base and 7 bases, with 7 bases remaining between them. CDR3 length: 13 residues. The CDR3 protein is CASSLVADGELFF. The CDR3 bases are TGTGCCAGCAGCTTAGTCGCGGACGGGGAGCTGTTTTTT.

In the case of this clonotype: Since the CDR3 does not end with the conserved phenylalanine or tryptophan, this likely comes from a read error. This chain joins TRBV29-1 and TRBJ2-5; TRBD1 matches 7 bases. CDR3 length: 13 amino acids. The V gene's germline CDR1 is SQVTM and CDR2 ANQGSEA. V dropped 1 base and J dropped 2; count of bases not matched to a gene: 1. This CDR3 reads CSVEGTGQETQYY. The CDR3 DNA sequence: TGCAGCGTTGAAGGGACAGGACAAGAGACCCAGTACTAC.

This clonotype came up many times. The rearrangement uses TRBV30 and TRBJ2-3; TRBD2 aligns across 7 bases. V dropped 2 bases and J dropped 4; count of bases not matched to a gene: 3. The CDR3 totals 13 residues. Germline CDR1 and CDR2: GTSNPN and SVGIG (reference sequence). The CDR3 is CAWSLGRADTQYF. DNA for the CDR3: TGTGCCTGGAGTCTAGGGAGGGCAGATACGCAGTATTTT.

The chain employs TRBV20-1 and TRBJ2-1; D is ambiguous. V lost 5 bases, J lost 0 bases, and 29 bases lay in between. The CDR3 loop spans 20 amino acids. The germline V gene has CDR1 DFQATT and CDR2 SNEGSKA (reference sequence). CDR3 DNA: TGCAGTGCTCCCCCCCGGTGGGTTGCCGAGCCCCGAATCTCCTACAATGAGCAGTTCTTC. It encodes CSAPPRWVAEPRISYNEQFF.

This clonotype was seen ten or more times. This sequence joins TRBV29-1 and TRBJ2-1; the D is unclear. Germline V gene lookup returns CDR1 SQVTM and CDR2 ANQGSEA. This CDR3 contains 12 residues. Trimming removed 8 bases from V and 3 bases from J, with 11 bases in between. The CDR3 nucleotides read TGCAGCCTAAGGACGGACTACAATGAGCAGTTCTTC. Residues: CSLRTDYNEQFF.

This clonotype was detected ten times or more. The rearrangement uses TRBV29-1 and TRBJ2-1; TRBD2 aligns across 12 bases. From germline, CDR1 is SQVTM and CDR2 ANQGSEA. The CDR3 spans 16 residues. The V segment lost 6 bases and the J segment 5 bases; nucleotides outside the gene matches: 11. The CDR3 sequence is CSVGFLAGGPNNEQFF. CDR3 in DNA: TGCAGCGTGGGGTTCCTAGCGGGAGGGCCAAACAATGAGCAGTTCTTC.

This clonotype turned up a few times. The chain uses TRBV4-3 and TRBJ2-3; possible D gene TRBD2, 5 bases. The CDR3 consists of 16 residues. Germline loops: CDR1 LGHNA, CDR2 YSLEER. The V gene lost 1 base and the J gene lost 0 bases, with 11 bases spanning the gap. The CDR3 sequence is CASSQGQRSSTDTQYF. CDR3 bases: TGCGCCAGCAGCCAAGGCCAGCGGTCTAGCACAGATACGCAGTATTTT.